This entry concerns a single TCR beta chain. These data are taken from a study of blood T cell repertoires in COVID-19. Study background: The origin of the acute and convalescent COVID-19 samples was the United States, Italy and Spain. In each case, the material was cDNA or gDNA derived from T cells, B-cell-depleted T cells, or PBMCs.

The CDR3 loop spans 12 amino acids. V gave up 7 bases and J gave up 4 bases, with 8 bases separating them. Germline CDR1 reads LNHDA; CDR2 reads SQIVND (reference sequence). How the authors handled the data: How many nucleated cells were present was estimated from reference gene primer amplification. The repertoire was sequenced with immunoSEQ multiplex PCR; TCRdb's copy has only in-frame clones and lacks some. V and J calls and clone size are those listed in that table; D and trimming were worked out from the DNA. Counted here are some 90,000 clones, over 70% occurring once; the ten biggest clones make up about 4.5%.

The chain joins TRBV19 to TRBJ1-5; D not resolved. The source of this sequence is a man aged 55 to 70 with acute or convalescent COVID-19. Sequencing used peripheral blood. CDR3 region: CASTELNQPQHF. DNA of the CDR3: TGTGCCAGTACGGAGCTTAATCAGCCCCAGCATTTT.